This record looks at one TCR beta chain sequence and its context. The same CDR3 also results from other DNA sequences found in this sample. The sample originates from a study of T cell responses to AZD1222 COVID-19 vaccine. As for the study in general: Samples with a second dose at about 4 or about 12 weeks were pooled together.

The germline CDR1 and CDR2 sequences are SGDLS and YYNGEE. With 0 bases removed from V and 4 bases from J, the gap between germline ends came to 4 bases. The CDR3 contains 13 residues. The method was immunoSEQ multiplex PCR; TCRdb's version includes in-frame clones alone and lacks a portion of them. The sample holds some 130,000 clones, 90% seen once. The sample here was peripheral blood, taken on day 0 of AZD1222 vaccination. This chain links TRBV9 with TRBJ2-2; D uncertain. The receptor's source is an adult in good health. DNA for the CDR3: TGTGCCAGCAGCGTAGGGGTCACCGGGGAGCTGTTTTTT. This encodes CASSVGVTGELFF. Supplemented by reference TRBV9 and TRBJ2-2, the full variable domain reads DSGVTQTPKHLITATGQRVTLRCSPRSGDLSVYWYQQSLDQGLQFLIQYYNGEERAKGNILERFSAQQFPDLHSELNLSSLELGDSALYFCASSVGVTGELFFGEGSRLTVL.